What follows describes a single T cell receptor beta chain. This sample is drawn from a study of CD8+ T cells in alopecia areata. Investigators isolated RNA and reverse transcribed it into cDNA to act as the sequencing template. Some clones are missing from TCRdb's copy, which holds only in-frame ones; the method was immunoSEQ multiplex PCR. The sample yields around 98,000 clones, roughly two fifths seen once. Germline CDR1 and CDR2: LGHNT and FRNRAP. This CDR3 spans 16 amino acids. V lost 5 bases and J 4 bases, leaving 20 bases between the germline ends. The V gene is TRBV12-5, the J gene TRBJ2-5; D perhaps matches TRBD2 (5 bases). The receptor was isolated from a human donor with alopecia areata. The material sequenced was CD4+ T cells sorted from blood. The CDR3 spells CASGPGVRGSGETQYF. The DNA of the CDR3 is TGTGCTAGTGGTCCCGGTGTGAGAGGGAGCGGAGAGACCCAGTACTTC.